This TCR beta chain was captured by sequencing in a study of PD-1 blockade in classical Hodgkin lymphoma. Whole-study context: Patients were administered nivolumab (3 mg/kg intravenously) every 2 weeks. The study's findings and limits: Undefined causes, possibly disease activity or prior therapy, underlie the repertoire differences. Nivolumab initiation under 1 year post-ASCT meant exclusion.

This clone was found a few times. Its target is unknown. Assay: immunoSEQ multiplex PCR; the TCRdb copy retains only in-frame clones and omits some. The repertoire holds fewer than 20,000 clones, roughly three quarters seen once, with 1.5% to 2% in the top ten. Time point noted: cycle 4 day 1 (C4D1), after less than 7 weeks of nivolumab. Each patient experienced a relapse that followed autologous stem cell transplantation, and brentuximab vedotin exposure varied. Researchers report purifying CD4+ T cells from thawed PBMCs by magnetic negative selection. The input for sequencing was CD4+ T cells from blood, taken before the fourth cycle of nivolumab. This TCR was recovered from a human donor with classical Hodgkin lymphoma.

For the CDR3, the DNA is TGCGCCAGCAGCTTGCTAGACACCTCACACGGAAATGAGCAGTTCTTC. This gives the protein CASSLLDTSHGNEQFF. This rearrangement joins TRBV5-1 to TRBJ2-1; no definite D call. The CDR3 consists of 16 residues. The germline V gene encodes CDR1 SGHRS and CDR2 YFSETQ. The V end lost 1 base, the J end lost 7 bases, and 18 bases lay between the germline ends. Using reference TRBV5-1 and TRBJ2-1 for the parts outside the CDR3, the full variable domain is KAGVTQTPRYLIKTRGQQVTLSCSPISGHRSVSWYQQTPGQGLQFLFEYFSETQRNKGNFPGRFSGRQFSNSRSEMNVSTLELGDSALYLCASSLLDTSHGNEQFFGPGTRLTVL.